This entry features one TCR beta chain sequence. This receptor's antigen is unknown. The input lacks base qualities; no much larger clone sits a single base away. A single peripheral blood draw of approximately 110 mL on average was collected from each donor into heparinised tubes. Naive, central memory, regulatory and stem cell-like memory CD4+ T cells were sorted on a BD FACSAria II using a panel including CD45RO, CCR7, CD25, CD127, CD95 and CD27. All sorted populations exceeded 95% purity. PBMCs were separated immediately by Lymphoprep density gradient centrifugation and were stained directly, without being cultured. So that batch effects would be minimized, each experiment stained and sorted samples in pairs, pairing one healthy donor with one patient. The CDR3 holds 16 amino acids from the cysteine to the phenylalanine. The only DNA kept is the CDR3, 48 bases in frame from the first base. From a lookup of the germline V gene (reference sequence), CDR1 and CDR2 are LNHNV and YYDKDF. V trim: 4 bases; J trim: 5 bases; unmatched bases: 5.

The entire amount of isolated RNA was reverse transcribed using the High Capacity cDNA Reverse Transcription Kit, so the sequenced TCRB transcripts were expressed ones. Deep immunoSEQ sequencing was performed on naive, central memory and regulatory T cell samples, with an average of roughly 4 million total reads per sample. Sorted cells were lysed in RLT buffer, and RNA was extracted using DNase-treated RNeasy Micro or Mini kits according to cell number. Each cell subset was processed separately to prevent cross-contamination, with patient and healthy donor samples processed together. The immunoSEQ multiplex PCR was used to amplify TCRB sequences from cDNA, generating 87-bp fragments that spanned the CDR3 region. Sequencing of the amplicons was performed on the Illumina HiSeq platform. The original pipeline was this. PCR bias was corrected computationally using synthetic template baselines, and reads within Hamming distance 2 were collapsed, with unmergeable singletons discarded. Reads were aligned to IMGT to assign V, D and J genes, CDR3 length, and insertions or deletions at six rearrangement sites. Within each subset, clonotype counts were normalized to the number of sorted cells before true diversity and Gini coefficients were calculated with the tcR R package. Repertoire sharing was quantified using the overlap coefficient calculated on TCRB nucleotide sequences. As a proxy for the pre-selection repertoire, out-of-frame TCRB sequences from naive cells were analyzed. TCRdb stores this immuneACCESS table with in-frame sequences only. Part of the clones is absent; in the studies checked, under half of the shortfall reflects unresolved V genes, and no reason is known for the rest. Clone size and V and J calls were adopted from that table, with D and trimming inferred from the DNA. Present in this sample are 970,000 or so clones, 15% to 20% of which were seen just once. Of the sample, 0.02% to 0.025% is held by the ten largest clones.

This record belongs to a study of beta chain features in type 1 diabetes (dated 2018 in TCRdb). About the study as a whole: Mean age, gender distribution, total cell number and subset yield were not different between patients and healthy donors. In the study, recently diagnosed type 1 diabetes patients and matched healthy donors were compared on the TCRB repertoires of their sorted circulating CD4+ T cell subsets. Across all samples, fewer than 110,000,000 sorted cells were examined, and cell number per subset correlated strongly with RNA yield. Whereas all 28 donors provided naive and central memory subsets, regulatory and stem cell-like memory subsets were isolated from just 8 patients and roughly 8 healthy donors.

What the research found in general, with its limitations: Shorter templates might have been favored by PCR, but patient and control samples were amplified and corrected together, so both groups would have been affected equally by any skew. Sequencing cDNA rather than genomic DNA could over-represent highly expressing activated cells, although activation and CD3 levels did not differ between groups. Naive, central memory and regulatory TCRB repertoires appeared more similar among patients than among healthy donors. Fewer insertions and more nucleotide deletions at VDJ recombination sites were observed in patients with type 1 diabetes, implying thymic rearrangement abnormalities. Type 1 diabetes patients showed a moderate but significant shortening of TCRB CDR3 length in all four CD4+ subsets. Because small numbers of individuals were included in the HLA sub-analyses, any influence of HLA type on TCRB rearrangement was left unresolved.

Recombination connected TRBV15 to TRBJ2-2; TRBD2 lines up with 12 middle nucleotides. This TCR derives from a woman between 18 and 29 years old in good health. The sequenced sample consisted of naive CD4+ T cells from blood. Sample cell subset or site, as interpreted from the label and publication: true naive CD4+ T cells. The encoded CDR3 is CATSISGTSGTGELFF. The DNA sequence reads TGTGCCACCAGCATTAGTGGGACTAGCGGGACCGGGGAGCTGTTTTTT.